These 20 T cell receptor beta chains originate from one sample sequenced in a study of blood T cells in healthy people across ages. Then a second PCR, running roughly 7 to 11 cycles, was carried out with a sample-barcoded 5' primer and a J-beta primer mix. TCRdb re-analysed the 5' RACE reads in MiXCR, keeping a single row per CDR3 protein. This table holds hundreds of thousands of distinct CDR3 sequences, roughly 41% found once. What was sequenced was blood. The receptors stem from an elderly man in good health.

This chain joins TRBV6-5 and TRBJ2-3; D remains unclear. With 0 bases removed from V and 6 bases from J, the gap between germline ends came to 10 bases. This CDR3 spans 14 amino acids. In germline, CDR1 is MNHEY, CDR2 SVGAGI. CDR3 region: CASSYSKGVDTQYF. CDR3 nucleotide sequence: TGTGCCAGCAGTTACTCGAAGGGCGTGGATACGCAGTATTTT.

The chain has TRBV11-2 and TRBJ2-1; 14 positions match TRBD2. Germline V CDR1 and CDR2: SGHAT, FQNNGV. With 5 bases clipped from V and 8 bases from J, the junction kept 8 bases outside the gene matches. The CDR3 runs to 16 residues. Written as DNA, the CDR3 is TGTGCCAGCAGCCGACTAGCGGGAGGGCCCCGCGATGAGCAGTTCTTC. Protein product: CASSRLAGGPRDEQFF.

The chain has TRBV5-1 and TRBJ2-7; no definite D call. The CDR3 is made up of 14 amino acids. V lost 4 bases, J lost 2 bases, and 13 bases lay in between. Germline V gene data show CDR1 as SGHRS and CDR2 as YFSETQ. The CDR3 spells CASSPVWQTYEQYF. DNA for the CDR3: TGCGCCAGCAGCCCCGTGTGGCAGACCTACGAGCAGTACTTC. Full variable domain (remainder filled in from reference TRBV5-1 and TRBJ2-7): KAGVTQTPRYLIKTRGQQVTLSCSPISGHRSVSWYQQTPGQGLQFLFEYFSETQRNKGNFPGRFSGRQFSNSRSEMNVSTLELGDSALYLCASSPVWQTYEQYFGPGTRLTVT.

The genes are TRBV20-1 and TRBJ2-1, with D hard to call. Looked up from germline, CDR1 is DFQATT and CDR2 is SNEGSKA (reference sequence). Between the trimmed V and J ends, which lost 3 bases and 0 bases, there was a span of 9 bases. The CDR3 spans 14 residues. The CDR3 region has the DNA TGCAGTGCTAGCGACGAGAGCTCCTACAATGAGCAGTTCTTC. This sequence encodes CSASDESSYNEQFF.

V and J are TRBV20-1 and TRBJ2-3, with TRBD2 matching over 11 bases. The germline V gene has CDR1 DFQATT and CDR2 SNEGSKA (reference sequence). Trimming at V came to 6 bases and at J to 0 bases, leaving 23 bases not matched to a gene. The CDR3 runs 21 residues. For the CDR3, the DNA is TGCAGTGCGAGTCGTCGGGCGAGGGCTAGCGGGAGGATTTCTAGCACAGATACGCAGTATTTT. It specifies CSASRRARASGRISSTDTQYF.

In this sample, this clonotype turned up a few times. V gene TRBV29-1 combines with J gene TRBJ1-5; 10 bases are a match to TRBD1. The CDR3 contains 16 residues. Germline loops: CDR1 SQVTM, CDR2 ANQGSEA. The trim removed 4 bases at V and 1 base at J, leaving 7 bases unmatched. CDR3 in amino acids: CSVVPGTGASNQPQHF. The CDR3 DNA is TGCAGCGTTGTCCCCGGGACAGGGGCCAGCAATCAGCCCCAGCATTTT.

This clonotype appeared a few times. V usage is TRBV6-1 and J usage is TRBJ2-2, with 16 bases aligning to TRBD2. With 6 bases clipped from V and 4 bases from J, the junction kept 8 bases outside the gene matches. The CDR3 covers 18 residues. The germline V gene has CDR1 MNHNS and CDR2 SASEGT. The chain's CDR3 is CASSKGTSGRAGTGELFF. CDR3 coding DNA: TGTGCCAGCAGCAAAGGGACTAGCGGGAGGGCCGGCACCGGGGAGCTGTTTTTT.

This clonotype turned up a few times. This chain joins TRBV5-1 and TRBJ2-5; maybe TRBD1 (6 bases). Germline CDR1 and CDR2: SGHRS and YFSETQ. The CDR3 loop spans 15 amino acids. Trimming cost V 2 bases and J 0 bases, with 11 bases left between them. CDR3 nucleotide sequence: TGCGCCAGCAGCTTAACAGGGATGTACCAAGAGACCCAGTACTTC. Residues: CASSLTGMYQETQYF. The variable domain in full, with the rest retrieved from reference TRBV5-1 and TRBJ2-5, is KAGVTQTPRYLIKTRGQQVTLSCSPISGHRSVSWYQQTPGQGLQFLFEYFSETQRNKGNFPGRFSGRQFSNSRSEMNVSTLELGDSALYLCASSLTGMYQETQYFGPGTRLLVL.

As for this clonotype: With a much larger clone just one base away, this may be a read error. The chain combines TRBV5-6 with TRBJ1-2, with 7 bases identical to TRBD1. J was trimmed by 2 bases and V by 4 bases; bases with no gene match: 5. CDR1 SGHDT and CDR2 YYEEEE come from the germline V gene. The length of the CDR3 is 14 residues. CDR3 region: CASSVEQGNYGYTF. The CDR3 nucleotides read TGTGCCAGCAGCGTGGAACAGGGGAACTATGGCTACACCTTC.

The genes are TRBV12-3 or TRBV12-4 and TRBJ1-6; 7 bases map to TRBD1. V lost 4 bases and J lost 2; bases outside the gene matches: 8. This CDR3 spans 17 amino acids. CDR3: CASSSKQGMTYNSPLHF. The CDR3 bases are TGTGCCAGCAGTTCGAAACAGGGGATGACCTATAATTCACCCCTCCACTTT.

This chain connects TRBV19 to TRBJ2-1; D is tentatively TRBD1 or TRBD2 (5 bases each). Germline assignment: CDR1 LNHDA and CDR2 SQIVND (reference sequence). Trimming stripped 3 bases from V and 8 bases from J, with 17 bases between. The CDR3 runs 15 residues. The CDR3 bases are TGTGCCAGTAGTATCGGGGCAGGCTGGGTCGATGAGCAGTTCTTC. It encodes CASSIGAGWVDEQFF. The full variable domain, completed using reference TRBV19 and TRBJ2-1, is DGGITQSPKYLFRKEGQNVTLSCEQNLNHDAMYWYRQDPGQGLRLIYYSQIVNDFQKGDIAEGYSVSREKKESFPLTVTSAQKNPTAFYLCASSIGAGWVDEQFFGPGTRLTVL.

The chain employs TRBV25-1 and TRBJ2-1; D call uncertain. Between the trimmed V and J ends, which lost 2 bases and 8 bases, there was a span of 10 bases. CDR3 size: 13 residues. Germline loops: CDR1 MGHDK, CDR2 SYGVNS. The CDR3 here is CASSEPPGDEQFF. DNA of the CDR3: TGTGCCAGCAGTGAACCCCCCGGCGATGAGCAGTTCTTC.

This clonotype was seen a handful of times. The genes are TRBV20-1 and TRBJ2-1; D is unresolved. V lost 3 bases and J 3 bases, leaving 9 bases between the germline ends. The CDR3 runs to 13 residues. Germline V CDR1 and CDR2: DFQATT, SNEGSKA (reference sequence). Written as DNA, the CDR3 is TGCAGTGCTAGCCCCGGGTTCTACAATGAGCAGTTCTTC. Its translation: CSASPGFYNEQFF.

The gene calls are TRBV20-1 and TRBJ1-5; D is uncertain. Per the germline V gene, CDR1 is DFQATT and CDR2 is SNEGSKA (reference sequence). This CDR3 spans 15 amino acids. Trimming removed 0 bases at V and 3 bases at J, with 12 bases between. The CDR3 spells CSARDVAGNNQPQHF. CDR3 nucleotides: TGCAGTGCTAGAGATGTCGCAGGAAACAATCAGCCCCAGCATTTT.

This chain joins TRBV20-1 and TRBJ2-3; 7 bases map to TRBD2. Germline assignment: CDR1 DFQATT and CDR2 SNEGSKA (reference sequence). The CDR3 spans 15 residues. V was clipped by 5 bases and J by 3 bases; unmatched bases: 11. CDR3 bases: TGCAGTGCTGTACTAGCGATGGACTCAACAGATACGCAGTATTTT. Residues: CSAVLAMDSTDTQYF.

This clonotype has just a few counts. The CDR3 DNA is TGTGCCAGCAGTTACGAGGCCAGGGGTGCTTCACCCCTCCACTTT. Residues: CASSYEARGASPLHF. The chain uses TRBV6-5 and TRBJ1-6, with D maybe TRBD1 (6 bases). Trimming removed 2 bases at V and 9 bases at J, with 14 bases between. The length of the CDR3 is 15 residues. Germline CDR1 and CDR2: MNHEY and SVGAGI.

This chain uses TRBV20-1 with TRBJ2-4; D is ambiguous. The V gene lost 6 bases and the J gene lost 0 bases, with 12 bases spanning the gap. The CDR3 runs to 14 residues. CDR1 is DFQATT, CDR2 SNEGSKA, per germline (reference sequence). In DNA, the CDR3 is TGCAGTGCGCGCCCCCTGGTAGCCAAAAACATTCAGTACTTC. This sequence encodes CSARPLVAKNIQYF.

The chain links TRBV7-2 to TRBJ2-5; TRBD2 matches 14 bases. The closer fit of TRBJ2-7 to the DNA end suggests the J call may be wrong. The CDR3 runs to 17 residues. The germline CDR1 and CDR2 sequences are SGHTA and FQGNSA. The CDR3 reads CASSFAGTSGSPDEQYF. The DNA of the CDR3 is TGTGCCAGCAGCTTTGCCGGGACTAGCGGGAGTCCGGACGAGCAGTACTTC.

The rearrangement uses TRBV4-1 and TRBJ2-6; D might be TRBD1 (6 bases). Trimming took off 5 bases at V and 4 bases at J, with 27 bases between the two ends. The V gene's germline CDR1 is MGHRA and CDR2 YSYEKL. The CDR3 totals 20 residues. CDR3 protein: CASSYLTGTSSAKGANVLTF. The DNA of the CDR3 is TGCGCCAGCAGCTACCTCACCGGGACATCGTCTGCGAAAGGGGCCAACGTCCTGACTTTC.

This clonotype has just a few counts. The chain has TRBV3-1 and TRBJ2-5, with 9 bases lining up with TRBD2. The junction had 11 bases not matched to a gene; V was cut back by 4 bases and J by 5 bases. This CDR3 has 16 amino acids. CDR1 LGHDT and CDR2 YNNKEL come from the germline V gene (reference sequence). The CDR3 spells CASSLRGSGRGETQYF. The CDR3 nucleotides are TGTGCCAGCAGCCTACGGGGTAGCGGGAGAGGGGAGACCCAGTACTTC.